The clone carrying this T cell receptor (beta chain) came up many times. The target antigen is unknown. The germline V gene encodes CDR1 MNHEY and CDR2 SMNVEV (reference sequence). The CDR3 contains 13 residues. V was pared by 2 bases and J by 10 bases, with 11 bases between. Original handling: Variation in CDR3 across clinicopathological groups served as the basis for constructing a distant-metastasis classifier in papillary thyroid cancer. TCRdb re-called clones via MiXCR from the PCR reads. TCRdb, rather than the study authors, made the V and J calls. This sample yields 60,000 or so clones, of which about 3.8% are seen a single time; 20% to 25% belongs to the top ten. This sample was included in a study of metastatic and nonmetastatic thyroid tumors. Looking at the study overall: Malignant and benign thyroid patients had repertoires compared in peripheral blood and tumor or nodule tissue.

Study results and limitations: Benign nodules were reported to have significantly lower TCR beta diversity than malignant thyroid tumors, in blood and tumor.

Patients had received no treatment of any kind before thyroid surgery. This sequence joins TRBV27 and TRBJ2-2; tentative D call: TRBD2 (5 bases). The sequence was collected from a female donor with papillary thyroid cancer or a benign thyroid nodule (not recorded which). Some clones in this sample may be carry-over from other donors' samples. The specimen sequenced was blood. CDR3 bases: TGTGCCAGCAGTTTAAGACGGGAAGCGGAGCTGTTTTTT. It translates to CASSLRREAELFF.